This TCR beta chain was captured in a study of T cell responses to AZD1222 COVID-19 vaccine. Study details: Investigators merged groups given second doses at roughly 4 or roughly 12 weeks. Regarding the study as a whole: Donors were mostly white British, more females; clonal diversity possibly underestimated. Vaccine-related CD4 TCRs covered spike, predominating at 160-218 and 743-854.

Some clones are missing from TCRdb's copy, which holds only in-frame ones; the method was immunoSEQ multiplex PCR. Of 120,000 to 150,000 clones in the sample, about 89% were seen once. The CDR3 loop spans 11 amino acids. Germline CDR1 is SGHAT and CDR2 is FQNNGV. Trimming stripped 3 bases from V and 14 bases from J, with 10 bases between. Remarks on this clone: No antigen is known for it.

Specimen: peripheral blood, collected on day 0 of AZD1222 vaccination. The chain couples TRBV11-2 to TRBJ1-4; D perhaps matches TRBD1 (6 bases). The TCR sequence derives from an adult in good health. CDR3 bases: TGTGCCAGCAGCTTCCGACAGGCTCTGTTTTTT. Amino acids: CASSFRQALFF. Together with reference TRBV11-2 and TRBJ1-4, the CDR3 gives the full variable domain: EAGVAQSPRYKIIEKRQSVAFWCNPISGHATLYWYQQILGQGPKLLIQFQNNGVVDDSQLPKDRFSAERLKGVDSTLKIQPAKLEDSAVYLCASSFRQALFFGSGTQLSVL.